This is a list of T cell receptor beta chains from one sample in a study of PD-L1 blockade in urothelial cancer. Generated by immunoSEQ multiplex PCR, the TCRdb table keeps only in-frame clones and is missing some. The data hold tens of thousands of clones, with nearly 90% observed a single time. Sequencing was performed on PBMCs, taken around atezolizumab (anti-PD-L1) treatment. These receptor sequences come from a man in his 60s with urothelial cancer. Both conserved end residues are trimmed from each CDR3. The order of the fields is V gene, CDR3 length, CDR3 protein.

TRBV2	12	ASSLTDRDYGYT
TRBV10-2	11	ASSDGGDYGYT
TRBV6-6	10	ASSPGTDTQY
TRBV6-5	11	ASMKPVFTEAF
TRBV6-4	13	ASSVEEGYSNEQF
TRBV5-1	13	ASSLETSGVETQY
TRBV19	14	ASSIDPQYSNQPQH
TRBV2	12	ASSDQGSTYEQY
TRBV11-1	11	ASSLLATHEQY
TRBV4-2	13	ASSQDLLQNYGYT
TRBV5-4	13	ASSRMGTGSFGYT
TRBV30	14	AWSVPPQAGAHEQY
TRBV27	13	ASKRQGIVGQPQH
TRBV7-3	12	ASSLTGGGGELF
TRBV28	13	ASTLGGGPKNIQY
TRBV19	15	ASSIDSGTGDVYGYT
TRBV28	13	ASSFVGENSNEQF
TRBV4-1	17	ASSQENSKRLAGVYEQF
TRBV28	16	ASSFIEQGVFGNQPQH
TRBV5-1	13	ASSLVGQGAHGYT
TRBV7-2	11	ASSLDWQETQY
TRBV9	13	ASSAGQGSNNEQF
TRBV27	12	ASRVQGPIYEQY
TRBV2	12	ASRRDRDYTEAF
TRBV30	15	AWSVPEAGTSTDTQY
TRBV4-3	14	ASSLQGGRVTGELF
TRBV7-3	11	ASSAGGLETQY
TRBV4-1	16	ASSQDPGTSGDSYEQC
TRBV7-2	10	ASSFGTGEQY
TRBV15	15	ATSRGWREGGTETQY
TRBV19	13	ASRTSSGLADTQY
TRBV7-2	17	ASSLGARIGSSYNSPLH